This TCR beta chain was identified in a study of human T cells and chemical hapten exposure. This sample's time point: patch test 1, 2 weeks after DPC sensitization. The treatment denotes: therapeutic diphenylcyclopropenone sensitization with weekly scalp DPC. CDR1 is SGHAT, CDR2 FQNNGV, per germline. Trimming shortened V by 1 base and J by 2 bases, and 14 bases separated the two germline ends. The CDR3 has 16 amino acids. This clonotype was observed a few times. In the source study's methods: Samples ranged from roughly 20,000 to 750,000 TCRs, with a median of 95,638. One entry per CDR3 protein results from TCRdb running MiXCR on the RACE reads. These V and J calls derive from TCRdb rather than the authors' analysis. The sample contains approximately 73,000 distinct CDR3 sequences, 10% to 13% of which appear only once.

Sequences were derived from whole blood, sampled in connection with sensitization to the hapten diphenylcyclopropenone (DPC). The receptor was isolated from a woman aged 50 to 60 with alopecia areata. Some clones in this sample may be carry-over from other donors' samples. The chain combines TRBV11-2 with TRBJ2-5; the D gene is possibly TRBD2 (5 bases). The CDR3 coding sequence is TGTGCCAGCAGCTTAGGAGCCTTGCGGGTTCAAGAGACCCAGTACTTC. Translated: CASSLGALRVQETQYF.